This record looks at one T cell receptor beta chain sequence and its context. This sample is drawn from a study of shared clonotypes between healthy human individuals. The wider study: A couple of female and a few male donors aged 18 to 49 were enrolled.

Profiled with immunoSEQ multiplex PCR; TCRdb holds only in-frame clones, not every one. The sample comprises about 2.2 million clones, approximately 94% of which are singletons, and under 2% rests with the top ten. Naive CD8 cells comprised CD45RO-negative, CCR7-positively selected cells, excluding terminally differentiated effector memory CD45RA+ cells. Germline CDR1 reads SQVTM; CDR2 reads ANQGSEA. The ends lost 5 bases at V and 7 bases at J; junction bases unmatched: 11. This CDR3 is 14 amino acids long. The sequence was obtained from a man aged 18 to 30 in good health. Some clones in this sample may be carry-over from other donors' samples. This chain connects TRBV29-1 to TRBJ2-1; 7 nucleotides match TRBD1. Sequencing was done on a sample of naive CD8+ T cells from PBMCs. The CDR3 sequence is CSVPPWTGRNEQFF. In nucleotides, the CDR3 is TGCAGCGTTCCCCCCTGGACAGGAAGAAATGAGCAGTTCTTC.